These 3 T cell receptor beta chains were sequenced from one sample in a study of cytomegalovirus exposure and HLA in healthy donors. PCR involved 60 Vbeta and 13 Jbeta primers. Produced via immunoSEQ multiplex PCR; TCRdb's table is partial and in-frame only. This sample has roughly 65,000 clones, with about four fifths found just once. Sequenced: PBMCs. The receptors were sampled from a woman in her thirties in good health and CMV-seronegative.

The CDR3 DNA reads TGCGCCAGCAGCTTCGAGGGTTACGAGCAGTACTTC. Amino acids: CASSFEGYEQYF. The V call is TRBV5-1, the J call TRBJ2-7; tentative D call: TRBD2 (5 bases). The ends were cut back, 2 bases at V and 4 bases at J, with 7 bases in the middle. CDR3 length: 12 amino acids. Germline loops: CDR1 SGHRS, CDR2 YFSETQ.

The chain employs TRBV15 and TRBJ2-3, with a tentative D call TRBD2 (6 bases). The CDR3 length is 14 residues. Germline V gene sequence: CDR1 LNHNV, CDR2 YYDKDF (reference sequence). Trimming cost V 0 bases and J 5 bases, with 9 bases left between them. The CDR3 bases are TGTGCCACCAGCAGAGACAGGGAGGTAGATACGCAGTATTTT. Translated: CATSRDREVDTQYF.

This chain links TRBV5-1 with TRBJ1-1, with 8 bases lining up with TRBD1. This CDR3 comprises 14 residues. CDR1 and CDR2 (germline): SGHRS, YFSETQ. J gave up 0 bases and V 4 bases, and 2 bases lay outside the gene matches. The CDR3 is CASSGQGLNTEAFF. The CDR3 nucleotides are TGCGCCAGCAGCGGACAGGGTTTGAACACTGAAGCTTTCTTT.